This passage covers 28 T cell receptor beta chains from one sample sequenced in a study of cytomegalovirus exposure and HLA in healthy donors. The PCR had 60 Vbeta and 13 Jbeta primers. Sequenced by immunoSEQ multiplex PCR; TCRdb stores in-frame clones only, minus some. The sample carries 150,000 to 200,000 clones, around 80% recorded once. Sequenced material: PBMCs. These receptors were obtained from a woman between 45 and 65 years old in good health and CMV-seropositive.

The chain uses TRBV2 and TRBJ1-1; TRBD1 aligns across 7 bases. V shed 7 bases, J shed 6 bases, and the junction held 8 bases outside the gene matches. The CDR3 consists of 13 residues. Germline-derived CDR1 and CDR2 are SNHLY and FYNNEI. Here the CDR3 reads CASNVRGTAEAFF. CDR3 nucleotides: TGTGCCAGCAACGTCCGGGGGACAGCTGAAGCTTTCTTT.

The rearrangement joins TRBV4-1 to TRBJ2-7, with D perhaps matching TRBD1 (5 bases). The CDR3 spans 16 residues. Trimming took 3 bases from V and 1 from J, leaving 16 bases between them. The germline V gene encodes CDR1 MGHRA and CDR2 YSYEKL. CDR3 region: CASSHPRQGSSYEQYF. CDR3 DNA sequence: TGCGCCAGCAGCCACCCTCGGCAGGGTTCATCCTACGAGCAGTACTTC.

The CDR3 DNA reads TGTGCCAGCATTGCAGGGGACGGCACCGGGGAGCTGTTTTTT. Its protein product is CASIAGDGTGELFF. This rearrangement joins TRBV6-1 to TRBJ2-2; a weak D match, TRBD1 (6 bases). Trimming shortened V by 7 bases and J by 4 bases, and 13 bases separated the two germline ends. The CDR3 is made up of 14 amino acids. CDR1 is MNHNS, CDR2 SASEGT, per germline.

The V and J genes are TRBV5-1 and TRBJ1-5, with D perhaps matching TRBD1 (6 bases). Germline lookup yields CDR1 SGHRS and CDR2 YFSETQ. The germline V and J ends were trimmed by 4 bases and 7 bases, with 15 bases remaining between them. The CDR3 is 14 amino acids. The CDR3 sequence: CASSPFGGGQPQHF. In DNA form, the CDR3 reads TGCGCCAGCAGCCCCTTCGGGGGGGGCCAGCCCCAGCATTTT.

The chain is built from TRBV5-1 and TRBJ2-7; TRBD1 agrees at 7 bases. CDR1 is SGHRS and CDR2 is YFSETQ in the germline V gene. V dropped 4 bases and J dropped 4; count of bases not matched to a gene: 5. The length of the CDR3 is 13 residues. DNA of the CDR3: TGCGCCAGCAGCCAGGGACAGTTGTACGAGCAGTACTTC. Amino acids: CASSQGQLYEQYF.

The V call is TRBV6-1, the J call TRBJ1-6; D not certain. The V gene's germline CDR1 is MNHNS and CDR2 SASEGT. The CDR3 extends over 15 amino acids. The germline V and J ends were trimmed by 2 bases and 6 bases, with 11 bases remaining between them. The CDR3 sequence is CASSEKEDGNSPLHF. The CDR3 DNA follows: TGTGCCAGCAGTGAAAAGGAGGACGGTAATTCACCCCTCCACTTT.

The rearrangement uses TRBV5-4 and TRBJ2-1; 8 bases line up with TRBD2. Trimming cost V 3 bases and J 8 bases; bases outside gene matches: 10. CDR1 and CDR2 (germline): SGHNT, YYREEE (reference sequence). The length of the CDR3 is 15 residues. CDR3 nucleotide sequence: TGTGCCAGCAGCTCCGGGACTAGGGAAGTGGATGAGCAGTTCTTC. Its translation is CASSSGTREVDEQFF.

This clone was seen just once. The V gene is TRBV30, the J gene TRBJ1-6, with 7 bases that match TRBD1. This CDR3 region has 13 residues. The germline V gene has CDR1 GTSNPN and CDR2 SVGIG (reference sequence). The ends lost 7 bases at V and 10 bases at J; junction bases unmatched: 10. The CDR3 is CASQGLGGSPLHF. DNA of the CDR3: TGTGCCTCACAGGGGCTAGGTGGGTCACCCCTCCACTTT. The full variable domain, completed using reference TRBV30 and TRBJ1-6, is SQTIHQWPATLVQPVGSPLSLECTVEGTSNPNLYWYRQAAGRGLQLLFYSVGIGQISSEVPQNLSASRPQDRQFILSSKKLLLSDSGFYLCASQGLGGSPLHFGNGTRLTVT.

The chain combines TRBV19 with TRBJ1-4; D remains ambiguous. Germline V gives CDR1 LNHDA, CDR2 SQIVND (reference sequence). This CDR3 is 12 amino acids long. Trimming shortened V by 6 bases and J by 11 bases, and 13 bases separated the two germline ends. As DNA, the CDR3 is TGTGCCAGTAGCGAACAAACACGCAAACTGTTTTTT. Residues: CASSEQTRKLFF.

V and J are TRBV2 and TRBJ1-1, with D perhaps matching TRBD1 (6 bases). Germline V gene data show CDR1 as SNHLY and CDR2 as FYNNEI. V was clipped by 5 bases and J by 1 base, with 8 bases between them. The CDR3 runs 13 residues. The CDR3 region is CASSTDRNTEAFF. CDR3 DNA sequence: TGTGCCAGCAGTACGGACAGGAACACTGAAGCTTTCTTT.

V usage is TRBV10-2 and J usage is TRBJ1-2; D is unresolved. Between the trimmed V and J ends, which lost 4 bases and 6 bases, there was a span of 12 bases. CDR3 length: 13 amino acids. CDR1 is WSHSY, CDR2 SAAADI, per germline. CDR3 residues: CASSARGSDGYTF. CDR3 DNA: TGCGCCAGCAGTGCTCGGGGTTCTGATGGCTACACCTTC.

V usage is TRBV18 and J usage is TRBJ1-1; D not resolved. This CDR3 has 14 residues. Germline assignment: CDR1 KGHSH and CDR2 LQKENI. V dropped 3 bases and J dropped 3 bases, with 11 bases sitting between them. The CDR3 nucleotides are TGTGCCAGCTCACCTGGAGGTCAGGACACTGAAGCTTTCTTT. Protein: CASSPGGQDTEAFF.

The rearrangement uses TRBV5-4 and TRBJ1-2, with unresolved D. The germline V gene has CDR1 SGHNT and CDR2 YYREEE (reference sequence). The CDR3 has 16 residues. The V end lost 4 bases, the J end lost 8 bases, and 24 bases lay between the germline ends. As DNA, the CDR3 is TGTGCCAGCAGCATAGTTGGTAGCGTCGCAGAAGGCGGCTACACCTTC. Its translation is CASSIVGSVAEGGYTF.

The V and J genes are TRBV6-5 and TRBJ1-1; the match to TRBD1 covers 8 bases. The junction had 11 bases not matched to a gene; V was cut back by 4 bases and J by 4 bases. The CDR3 totals 16 residues. Germline lookup yields CDR1 MNHEY and CDR2 SVGAGI. Here the CDR3 reads CASSSPRQGKSTEAFF. The CDR3 region has the DNA TGTGCCAGCAGTTCCCCCAGACAGGGGAAGTCCACTGAAGCTTTCTTT.

This clone has a single count. V and J are TRBV7-8 and TRBJ1-5; the D gene is possibly TRBD1 (6 bases). The germline gives CDR1 SGHVS, CDR2 FQNEAQ. The length of the CDR3 is 14 residues. V lost 2 bases and J 6 bases, leaving 11 bases between the germline ends. CDR3 in amino acids: CASSLNREVQPQHF. CDR3 nucleotide sequence: TGTGCCAGCAGCTTAAACAGGGAAGTTCAGCCCCAGCATTTT.

The CDR3 DNA sequence: TGTGCCAGCAGCTTATGGGGACCAGGGGGGCCTCGGAATGAGCAGTTCTTC. Protein product: CASSLWGPGGPRNEQFF. This chain uses TRBV5-6 with TRBJ2-1; the D gene is possibly TRBD1 (7 bases). Trimming took off 2 bases at V and 7 bases at J, with 22 bases between the two ends. Per the germline V gene, CDR1 is SGHDT and CDR2 is YYEEEE. The CDR3 has 17 residues.

The J gene is TRBJ2-7, the V gene TRBV10-3; 10 bases line up with TRBD1. With V trimmed by 6 bases and J by 6 bases, 5 bases remained unmatched. This CDR3 contains 13 residues. CDR1 and CDR2 (germline): ENHRY, SYGVKD. CDR3 bases: TGTGCCATCAGATCCGGGACAGGGGTCGAGCAGTACTTC. This translates into CAIRSGTGVEQYF.

The chain uses TRBV29-1 and TRBJ1-4, with D perhaps TRBD1 (5 bases). V was pared by 7 bases and J by 5 bases, with 11 bases between. This CDR3 comprises 12 residues. CDR1 SQVTM and CDR2 ANQGSEA come from the germline V gene. DNA of the CDR3: TGCAGCGCGACAGAACAAAATGAAAAACTGTTTTTT. This sequence encodes CSATEQNEKLFF.

The chain couples TRBV5-1 to TRBJ2-5; 8 bases agree with TRBD2. Trimming took 0 bases from V and 1 from J; bases not matched to a gene: 5. CDR1 is SGHRS and CDR2 is YFSETQ in the germline V gene. The CDR3 has 16 amino acids. CDR3 sequence: CASSLGGRGVQETQYF. As DNA, the CDR3 is TGCGCCAGCAGCTTGGGGGGGCGGGGGGTCCAAGAGACCCAGTACTTC.

V and J are TRBV7-9 and TRBJ1-6, with TRBD1 matching 7 bases. Germline CDR1 reads SEHNR; CDR2 reads FQNEAQ (reference sequence). After removal of 5 bases from V and 7 bases from J, the junction contained 8 bases not matched to a gene. This CDR3 contains 15 residues. The CDR3 nucleotides are TGTGCCAGCAGCCCCCCGGGACAGAACAATTCACCCCTCCACTTT. Translation: CASSPPGQNNSPLHF.

The chain couples TRBV6-6 to TRBJ1-6; the D is unclear. This CDR3 is 14 amino acids long. Germline V gene lookup returns CDR1 MNHNY and CDR2 SVGAGI (reference sequence). The germline V and J ends were trimmed by 1 base and 7 bases, with 8 bases remaining between them. CDR3 in DNA: TGTGCCAGCAGTTACTTGAGGGAGAATTCACCCCTCCACTTT. This gives the protein CASSYLRENSPLHF.

This clone has just a few counts. The chain is built from TRBV19 and TRBJ2-1; D may be TRBD1 (6 bases). The CDR3 spans 16 residues. The V end was cut by 0 bases, the J end by 4 bases, with 13 bases between. Germline V gene lookup returns CDR1 LNHDA and CDR2 SQIVND (reference sequence). This chain's CDR3 is CASSIDLGAIYNEQFF. CDR3 DNA: TGTGCCAGTAGTATAGATCTGGGGGCTATATACAATGAGCAGTTCTTC.

The chain has TRBV28 and TRBJ1-2, with TRBD1 matching 7 bases. This CDR3 region has 16 residues. V trimming: 7 bases; J trimming: 4 bases; junction bases outside the gene matches: 15. Germline values: CDR1 MDHEN, CDR2 SYDVKM. The CDR3 sequence is CASKTPTGTAAYGYTF. The CDR3 DNA follows: TGTGCCAGCAAGACCCCGACGGGGACAGCGGCCTATGGCTACACCTTC.

The chain combines TRBV27 with TRBJ1-2, with 8 positions matching TRBD1. This CDR3 is 14 amino acids long. Trimming removed 3 bases from V and 6 bases from J; junction bases left unmatched: 6. The V gene's germline CDR1 is MNHEY and CDR2 SMNVEV (reference sequence). The CDR3 region has the DNA TGTGCCAGCAGTTTTCAGGGGGCGTGGAATGGCTACACCTTC. Translated: CASSFQGAWNGYTF.

This chain uses TRBV11-3 with TRBJ2-2; D not certain. Germline V gene data show CDR1 as SGHNT and CDR2 as YENEEA. Trimming pared 1 base from V and 6 bases from J, leaving 6 bases between. The CDR3 has 13 residues. As DNA, the CDR3 is TGTGCCAGCAGCTTAGGGCCCCCCGGGGAGCTGTTTTTT. This gives the protein CASSLGPPGELFF.

The chain uses TRBV2 and TRBJ1-2; no clear D gene. Germline V gene sequence: CDR1 SNHLY, CDR2 FYNNEI. The V gene lost 2 bases and the J gene lost 0 bases, with 10 bases spanning the gap. The CDR3 sequence is 15 residues long. CDR3 coding DNA: TGTGCCAGCAGTGAATCCCAGGCCTCTAACTATGGCTACACCTTC. Its translation is CASSESQASNYGYTF.

This clone was seen a handful of times. J is TRBJ2-3 and V is TRBV5-4, with 15 bases matching TRBD2. Germline trimming cut 6 bases from V and 0 bases from J; bases unmatched to any gene: 8. The CDR3 is 18 amino acids. CDR1 SGHNT and CDR2 YYREEE come from the germline V gene (reference sequence). The CDR3 DNA reads as TGTGCCAGCACCCTGGGACTAGCGGGGGGCCCGAGCACAGATACGCAGTATTTT. Translating it yields CASTLGLAGGPSTDTQYF.

The CDR3 region has the DNA TGTGCCAGCAGCTTAGCGATCAGGGCAGGGGGCGACTATGGCTACACCTTC. Protein product: CASSLAIRAGGDYGYTF. The V gene is TRBV7-6, the J gene TRBJ1-2; 8 nucleotides match TRBD1. The J segment lost 3 bases and the V segment lost 0 bases, leaving 9 bases of the junction unmatched. Germline V lookup: CDR1 SGHVS, CDR2 FNYEAQ. This CDR3 contains 17 residues.